Listed below are T cell receptor beta chains from one sample, sequenced in a study of vaccination and CD4 T cells after COVID-19. Their cognate antigens are unknown. TCRdb used MiXCR to reprocess the PCR reads, holding one entry per CDR3 protein. Of about 21,000 distinct CDR3 sequences listed, 70% are singletons. The sequencing sample was made of CD4+ T cells from blood, cultured in vitro. These receptors all stem from a human donor who had recovered from COVID-19. The CDR3 runs from the conserved cysteine through the conserved F or W. Clone size is shown for a subset of rows, as once, few, many or a class of expanded clone.

>NA|TRBV6-2/TRBV6-3|TRBJ2-7
CASRATSRDTSYEQYF
>NA|TRBV20-1|TRBJ1-4
CSAYFDEKLFF
>few|TRBV7-2|TRBJ2-5
CASSPTSWETQYF
>NA|TRBV11-2|TRBJ2-2
CASSLVVQGAGELFF
>NA|TRBV21-1|TRBJ2-1
CASSTLAGSQDEQFF
>NA|TRBV6-5|TRBJ1-3
CASSYRSGTAGNTIYF
>few|TRBV20-1|TRBJ1-2
CSAGRGMMGYTF
>NA|TRBV7-9|TRBJ2-4
CASSPGDVYIQYF
>NA|TRBV5-4|TRBJ1-1
CASSFRDPEGAFF
>NA|TRBV24-1|TRBJ1-5
CATSAPGIGYQPQHF
>NA|TRBV6-2/TRBV6-3|TRBJ2-7
CASSSRRVDEQYF
>NA|TRBV29-1|TRBJ1-1
CSVAFGQMNTEAFF
>NA|TRBV28|TRBJ1-2
CASSLRGQTNYGYTF
>NA|TRBV11-2|TRBJ1-2
CASSLGGRYGYTF
>NA|TRBV6-1|TRBJ2-7
CASRGILAVGSSRSYEQYF
>few|TRBV7-2|TRBJ2-7
CASSLGPAGSSYEQYF
>NA|TRBV6-5|TRBJ1-2
CASSSYDVGLFYGYTF
>few|TRBV24-1|TRBJ2-5
CATSGGETQYF
>NA|TRBV6-5|TRBJ2-3
CASSYGQFTDTQYF
>NA|TRBV5-5|TRBJ1-2
CASSLGGRRLGYGYTF
>few|TRBV30|TRBJ1-2
CAWSNSGVGGYTF
>few|TRBV6-1|TRBJ1-5
CASSAPAWGGNQPQHF
>NA|TRBV3-1|TRBJ2-7
CASSSPGTTLPHYEQYF
>few|TRBV2|TRBJ1-6
CASTKRQQNSPLHF
>NA|TRBV19|TRBJ1-4
CASRRTGGNEKLFF
>NA|TRBV6-2/TRBV6-3|TRBJ2-5
CASSQGTLALPYQETQYF
>once|TRBV4-3|TRBJ1-4
CASSRSRMELFF
>NA|TRBV6-1|TRBJ1-1
CASSPGQGSTEAFF
>NA|TRBV7-9|TRBJ2-3
CASSLIAGVSTDTQYF
>NA|TRBV6-5|TRBJ2-7
CASSYSFGKGSPYEQYF
>NA|TRBV20-1|TRBJ1-1
CSARDRVVYTEAFF
>NA|TRBV27|TRBJ1-2
CASSPRDRVGYTF
>NA|TRBV20-1|TRBJ1-1
CSARLMGQGEAFF
>NA|TRBV20-1|TRBJ1-6
CSASGNNNSPLRF
>NA|TRBV7-9|TRBJ2-5
CASSYQQGLETQYF
>NA|TRBV18|TRBJ1-1
CASQGPPRGTEAFF
>NA|TRBV6-5|TRBJ2-5
CASSYGRGETQYF
>NA|TRBV7-8|TRBJ1-5
CASSLNQGPSQPQHF
>NA|TRBV2|TRBJ2-3
CASRLAVSTDTQYF
>NA|TRBV6-2/TRBV6-3|TRBJ2-3
CASSPRDSGYTDTQYF
>NA|TRBV20-1|TRBJ2-3
CSAKKLAGNTDTQYF
>NA|TRBV28|TRBJ1-3
CASTTADTIYF
>NA|TRBV20-1|TRBJ1-2
CSARDILGTRSYGYTF
>NA|TRBV20-1|TRBJ1-1
CSAVGGLTEAFF
>few|TRBV20-1|TRBJ2-3
CSASGVRVSRIQSTDTQYF